This T cell receptor beta chain was identified in a study of CD8+CD57+ T cells in acquired aplastic anemia (dated by TCRdb to 2016 to 2019). About the investigation overall: DNA extracted from sorted CD4+ and CD8+ cells had a mean of approximately 3.4 ug, with a range of roughly 0.17 to 27.4 ug. A CD8+CD57+ expansion meant a frequency higher than the mean frequency seen in healthy subjects. Points the paper makes about the study in general: Around 30 CD8+ CDR3 sequences were shared between patients and controls but appeared highly expressed in patients and within their immunodominant clones. Patients and healthy controls showed no significant difference in CD8+ Simpson's diversity (P=0.060).

V trim: 6 bases; J trim: 10 bases; unmatched bases: 6. From the germline V gene (reference sequence), CDR1 is SEHNR and CDR2 is FQNEAQ. The CDR3 runs 12 residues from the cysteine to the phenylalanine. Of the read, only the CDR3 DNA is kept; its 36 bases are in frame from base 1. Genomic DNA was used as template for profiling of TCR beta VDJ combinations and CDR3 sequences. An Illumina HiSeq 2000 was the platform used for TCR repertoire sequencing. In the original analysis: TRBV/TRBJ rearrangement plots, CDR3 size and DJ length profiles, and Simpson's diversity index were used to assess repertoires. The most abundant DNA sequence in the deep sequencing data was taken as the immunodominant clone. CDR3 amino acid sequences were checked for sharing across subjects and were also compared against the VDJdb database and published repertoires. TCRdb itself trimmed the public reads at Q25 with fastp, ran MiXCR and retained productive beta chains. CDR3 protein sequences are deduplicated, and each keeps its most common genes and DNA. The V and J calls and clone size are TCRdb's, not the authors'. Present in this sample are roughly 240,000 distinct CDR3 sequences, roughly half of which were seen just once. 6.5% to 10% of the sample rests with the top ten.

The patients picked for sequencing were ones in whom flow cytometry had shown an expansion of CD8+CD57+ cells. Every patient had severe acquired aplastic anemia, diagnosed using the International Study of Aplastic Anemia and Agranulocytosis and Camitta criteria. No patient had received any therapy when blood was sampled. The study deep-sequenced TCR repertoires of sorted CD4+ and CD8+ blood T cells from severe aplastic anemia patients and healthy subjects. Patients were enrolled in the USA under clinicaltrials.gov protocols 00001620, 01623167, 00001397, 00071045, 00081523 and 00961064. Ficoll-Paque density gradient centrifugation was used to isolate peripheral blood mononuclear cells. Before DNA extraction, CD4+ and CD8+ T cells were sorted with FACS or magnetic beads. This clonotype is a singleton in its sample. Its antigen has not been determined. No clone much larger than this one lies a single base away; base qualities are absent. A single read constitutes weak evidence.

The clonotype originates from a human donor with aplastic anemia. Sequenced material: sorted CD4+, CD8+, or CD8+CD57+ T cells (not recorded which) from PBMCs. The chain was built from TRBV7-9 and TRBJ1-2, with 9 bases in between that match TRBD1. The sequenced DNA is TGTGCCAGCAGTGGGGGACAGGGCGACTACACCTTC. Its coded protein is CASSGGQGDYTF.